The clone carrying this T cell receptor beta chain was found many times. Its specificity is not known. The record originates from a study of T cell repertoires in cytomegalovirus infection. Overall study: Public TCR beta signatures marked donors with CMV infection and the matching HLA. Study-wide points: HLA-C-restricted CMV-specific TCR beta clonotypes were dominant in the ex vivo response. Cumulative public TCR beta family frequency identified carriers of CMV plus the relevant HLA.

Germline V gene lookup returns CDR1 MNHEY and CDR2 SVGEGT. This CDR3 region has 14 residues. Trimming pared 6 bases from V and 2 bases from J, leaving 13 bases between. TCRdb itself ran the reads through MiXCR, one entry per CDR3 protein. The sample has 150,000 to 200,000 distinct CDR3 sequences; roughly 14% are singletons. The gene calls are TRBV6-2 or TRBV6-3 and TRBJ1-2; D gene uncertain. This receptor was identified in a human donor in good health (CMV status not recorded). Some clones in this sample may be carry-over from other donors' samples. Sequencing used PBMCs. The chain's CDR3 is CASRPMGSNYGYTF. The CDR3 region has the DNA TGTGCCAGCAGACCGATGGGATCCAACTATGGCTACACCTTC.